These T cell receptor beta chains were read from a single sample in a study of cytomegalovirus exposure and HLA in healthy donors. Here immunoSEQ multiplex PCR was the method, and the copy in TCRdb shows in-frame clones only, minus some. The sample has roughly 130,000 clones, about 80% seen once. Sequenced sample: PBMCs. Source of these receptors: a man aged 30 to 39 in good health and CMV-seronegative. Each CDR3 is given with its conserved first and last residue. The D gene is left open where the match is weak. Size tells how often a clone was seen (once, few, many) or the class of an expanded clone, and some rows leave it out.

clone size | D gene | J gene | V gene | CDR3 DNA | CDR3 protein
NA | NA | TRBJ2-7 | TRBV25-1 | TGTGCCAGTAGTCAAGGGGCAGCCGCCTACGAGCAGTACTTC | CASSQGAAAYEQYF
NA | TRBD1 | TRBJ1-4 | TRBV10-3 | TGTGCCATCAGTGACGGACAGGGGGCTAATGAAAAACTGTTTTTT | CAISDGQGANEKLFF
once | NA | TRBJ1-1 | TRBV19 | TGTGCCAGTAGTATAAGGGGTCTGAACACTGAAGCTTTCTTT | CASSIRGLNTEAFF
NA | NA | TRBJ1-5 | TRBV7-8 | TGTGCCAGCAGCTTAAAGACAGGAACCCAGCATTTT | CASSLKTGTQHF
NA | TRBD2 | TRBJ2-2 | TRBV28 | TGTGCCAGCAGTCTGTGGACTAGCGGGAGGGGCGGGGAGCTGTTTTTT | CASSLWTSGRGGELFF
NA | NA | TRBJ2-7 | TRBV9 | TGTGCCAGCAGCCCCATCGAGGGGGAGGGCTCCTACGAGCAGTACTTC | CASSPIEGEGSYEQYF
NA | TRBD2 | TRBJ2-5 | TRBV11-2 | TGTGCCAGCAGTTTCAGCGGGGGTATAGAGACCCAGTACTTC | CASSFSGGIETQYF
NA | NA | TRBJ1-4 | TRBV30 | TGTGCCTGGGGGGACACACCAACTAATGAAAAACTGTTTTTT | CAWGDTPTNEKLFF
NA | NA | TRBJ1-4 | TRBV11-1 | TGTGCCAGCAGCTCCACCGACGGAGTTAATGAAAAACTGTTTTTT | CASSSTDGVNEKLFF
few | TRBD2 | TRBJ2-7 | TRBV7-9 | TGTGCCAGCAGCTACAGCGGGAGCTTCGGCGAGCAGTACTTC | CASSYSGSFGEQYF
NA | TRBD1 | TRBJ1-1 | TRBV5-1 | TGCGCCAGCAGCTTATACAGGGGCACTGAAGCTTTCTTT | CASSLYRGTEAFF
NA | NA | TRBJ1-1 | TRBV11-1 | TGTGCCAGCAGCTTAACCAGAGGCACTGAAGCTTTCTTT | CASSLTRGTEAFF
few | TRBD1 | TRBJ1-1 | TRBV2 | TGTGCCAGCATCGGGACAGTTATTCGGGCTTTCTTT | CASIGTVIRAFF
NA | NA | TRBJ1-5 | TRBV6-6 | TGTGCCAGCAGTTCTTCCAGTCAGCCCCAGCATTTT | CASSSSSQPQHF
NA | TRBD1 | TRBJ1-5 | TRBV7-8 | TGTGCCAGCAGCCCCGGGACAGGGGCTAATCAGCCCCAGCATTTT | CASSPGTGANQPQHF
NA | NA | TRBJ1-6 | TRBV27 | TGTGCCAGCAGTTTATCGAGGAATTCACCCCTCCACTTT | CASSLSRNSPLHF
NA | NA | TRBJ1-1 | TRBV29-1 | TGCAGCGTTGAAGCACAGGGAGGGACTGAAGCTTTCTTT | CSVEAQGGTEAFF
NA | NA | TRBJ2-7 | TRBV7-2 | TGTGCCAGCAGCTTGTCCCCCGGCGAGCAGTACTTC | CASSLSPGEQYF
NA | TRBD2 | TRBJ2-5 | TRBV29-1 | TGCAGCGTTGTTACAGGGTCGAATAGCGGGGTTGTGGAGACCCAGTACTTC | CSVVTGSNSGVVETQYF
NA | TRBD1 | TRBJ1-5 | TRBV10-3 | TGTGCCATCAGTGACCAGGGGGCCGGCCAGCCCCAGCATTTT | CAISDQGAGQPQHF
NA | TRBD2 | TRBJ2-3 | TRBV15 | TGTGCCACCAGCGGAGGGACTAGCGACACAGATACGCAGTATTTT | CATSGGTSDTDTQYF
few | NA | TRBJ2-7 | TRBV5-1 | TGCGCCAGCAGTGGGGCAGGTACATCCTACGAGCAGTACTTC | CASSGAGTSYEQYF
NA | NA | TRBJ1-6 | TRBV6-5 | TGTGCCAGCAGTAAACAGGGTGGACATAATTCACCCCTCCACTTT | CASSKQGGHNSPLHF
NA | TRBD1 | TRBJ2-4 | TRBV7-8 | TGTGCCAGCAGCCCAGGAGGGGCAGGGGGCAGGGGAAACATTCAGTACTTC | CASSPGGAGGRGNIQYF
NA | NA | TRBJ2-7 | TRBV4-3 | TGCGCCAGCAGCCAAGATGCCCGGACTCCCTACTACGAGCAGTACTTC | CASSQDARTPYYEQYF
NA | NA | TRBJ1-4 | TRBV6-5 | TGTGCCAGCAGTGAGGGTGGCGAAAAACTGTTTTTT | CASSEGGEKLFF
NA | TRBD2 | TRBJ2-1 | TRBV15 | TGTGCCACCAGCACGCGCAGCGGGAGGGTCACCTACAATGAGCAGTTCTTC | CATSTRSGRVTYNEQFF